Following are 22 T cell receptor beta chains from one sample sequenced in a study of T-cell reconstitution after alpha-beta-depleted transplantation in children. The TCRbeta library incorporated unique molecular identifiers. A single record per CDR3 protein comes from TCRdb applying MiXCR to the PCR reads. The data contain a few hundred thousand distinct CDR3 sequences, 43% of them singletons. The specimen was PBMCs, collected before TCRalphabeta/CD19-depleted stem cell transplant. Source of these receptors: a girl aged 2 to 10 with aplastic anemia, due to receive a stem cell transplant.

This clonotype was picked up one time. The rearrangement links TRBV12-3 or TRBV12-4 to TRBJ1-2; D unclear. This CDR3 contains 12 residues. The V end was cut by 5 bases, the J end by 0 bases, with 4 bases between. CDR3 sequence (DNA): TGTGCCAGCAGTGACACTAACTATGGCTACACCTTC. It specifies CASSDTNYGYTF.

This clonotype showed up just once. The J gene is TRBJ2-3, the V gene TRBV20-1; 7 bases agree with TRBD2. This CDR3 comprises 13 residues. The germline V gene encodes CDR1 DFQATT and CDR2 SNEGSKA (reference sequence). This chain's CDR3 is CRAQRGGVDTQYF. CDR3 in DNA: TGCAGGGCCCAGCGGGGTGGGGTTGATACGCAGTATTTT.

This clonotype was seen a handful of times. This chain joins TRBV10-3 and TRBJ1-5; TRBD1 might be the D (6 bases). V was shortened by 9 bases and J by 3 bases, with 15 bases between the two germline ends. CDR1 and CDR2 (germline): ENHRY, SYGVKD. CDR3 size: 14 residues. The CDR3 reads CAIGGGFDNQPQHF. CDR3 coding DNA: TGTGCCATAGGGGGGGGCTTCGACAATCAGCCCCAGCATTTT.

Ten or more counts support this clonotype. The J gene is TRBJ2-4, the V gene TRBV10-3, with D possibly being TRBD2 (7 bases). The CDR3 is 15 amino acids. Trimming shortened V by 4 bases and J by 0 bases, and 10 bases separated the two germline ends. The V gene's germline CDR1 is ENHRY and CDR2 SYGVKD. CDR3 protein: CAISGGGRAKNIQYF. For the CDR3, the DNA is TGTGCCATCAGTGGCGGGGGCAGAGCCAAAAACATTCAGTACTTC.

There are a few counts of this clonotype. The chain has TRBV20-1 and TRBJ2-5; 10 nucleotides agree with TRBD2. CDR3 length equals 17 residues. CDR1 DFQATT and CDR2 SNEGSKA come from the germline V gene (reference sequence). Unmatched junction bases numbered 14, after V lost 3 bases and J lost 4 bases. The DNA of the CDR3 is TGCAGTGCTAGGAATAGTGCAGCTAGCGGGAGCTTAGAGACCCAGTACTTC. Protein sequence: CSARNSAASGSLETQYF.

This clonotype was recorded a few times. Here the CDR3 DNA reads TGTGCCAGCGTTACGGGACCCCGACCATACAATGAGCAGTTCTTC. Residues: CASVTGPRPYNEQFF. The chain links TRBV6-2 or TRBV6-3 to TRBJ2-1, with D perhaps matching TRBD1 or TRBD2 (5 bases each). The CDR3 totals 15 residues. Germline V CDR1 and CDR2: MNHEY, SVGEGT. V dropped 8 bases and J dropped 4 bases, with 18 bases sitting between them.

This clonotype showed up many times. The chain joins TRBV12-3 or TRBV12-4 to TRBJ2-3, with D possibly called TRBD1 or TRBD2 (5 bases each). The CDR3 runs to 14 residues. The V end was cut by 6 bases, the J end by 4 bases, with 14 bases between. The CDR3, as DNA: TGTGCCAGCAGCGACAGACGGCGGGCAGATACGCAGTATTTT. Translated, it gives CASSDRRRADTQYF.

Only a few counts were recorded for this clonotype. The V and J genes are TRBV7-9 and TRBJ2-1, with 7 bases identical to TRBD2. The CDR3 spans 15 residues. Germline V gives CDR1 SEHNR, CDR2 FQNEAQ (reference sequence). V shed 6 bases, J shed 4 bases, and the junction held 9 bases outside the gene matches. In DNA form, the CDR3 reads TGTGCCAGCAGGGGGCTAGCGGCGGGGTACAATGAGCAGTTCTTC. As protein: CASRGLAAGYNEQFF.

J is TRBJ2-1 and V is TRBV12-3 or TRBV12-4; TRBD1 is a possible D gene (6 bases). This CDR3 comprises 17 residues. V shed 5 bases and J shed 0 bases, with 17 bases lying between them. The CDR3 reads CASSPPGHRSSYNEQFF. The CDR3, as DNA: TGTGCCAGCAGTCCTCCGGGACATCGAAGCTCCTACAATGAGCAGTTCTTC.

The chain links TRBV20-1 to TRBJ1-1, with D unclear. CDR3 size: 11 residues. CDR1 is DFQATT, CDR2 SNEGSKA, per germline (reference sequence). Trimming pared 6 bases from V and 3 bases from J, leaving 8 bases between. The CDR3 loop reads CSAWRDTEAFF. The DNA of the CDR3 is TGCAGTGCCTGGAGGGACACTGAAGCTTTCTTT.

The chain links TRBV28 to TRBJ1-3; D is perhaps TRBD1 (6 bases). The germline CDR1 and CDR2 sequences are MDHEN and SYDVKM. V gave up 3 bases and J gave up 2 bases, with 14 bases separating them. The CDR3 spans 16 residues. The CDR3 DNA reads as TGTGCCAGCAGTTTTGTAGTAGGGACACCTGGAAACACCATATATTTT. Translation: CASSFVVGTPGNTIYF.

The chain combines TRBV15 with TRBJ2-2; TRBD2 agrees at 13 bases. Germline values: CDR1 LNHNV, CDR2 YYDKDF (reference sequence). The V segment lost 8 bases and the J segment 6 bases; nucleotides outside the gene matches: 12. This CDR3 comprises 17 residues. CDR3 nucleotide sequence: TGTGCCACCCGACCCACTCTCGGACTAGCGGGAGCCGGGGAGCTGTTTTTT. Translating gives CATRPTLGLAGAGELFF.

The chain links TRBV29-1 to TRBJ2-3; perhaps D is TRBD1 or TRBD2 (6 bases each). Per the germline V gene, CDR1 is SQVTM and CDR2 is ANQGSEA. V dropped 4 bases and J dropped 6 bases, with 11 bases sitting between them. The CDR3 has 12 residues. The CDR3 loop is CSVGGARDTQYF. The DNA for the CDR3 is TGCAGCGTTGGGGGGGCACGGGATACGCAGTATTTT.

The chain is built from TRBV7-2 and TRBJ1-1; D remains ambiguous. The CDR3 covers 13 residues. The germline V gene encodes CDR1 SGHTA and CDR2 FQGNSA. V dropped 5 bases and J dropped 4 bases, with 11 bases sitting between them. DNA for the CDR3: TGTGCCAGCAGCCGTGAATCAGCCACTGAAGCTTTCTTT. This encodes CASSRESATEAFF.

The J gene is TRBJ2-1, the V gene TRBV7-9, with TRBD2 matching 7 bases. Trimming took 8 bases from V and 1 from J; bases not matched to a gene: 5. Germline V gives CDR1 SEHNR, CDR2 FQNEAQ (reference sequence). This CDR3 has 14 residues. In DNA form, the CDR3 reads TGTGCCAGCCGCCTCGGGGGGTCCTACAATGAGCAGTTCTTC. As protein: CASRLGGSYNEQFF.

Here the CDR3 reads CASSQGWQGGYSNQPQHF. CDR3 coding DNA: TGCGCCAGCAGCCAAGGATGGCAGGGGGGGTATAGCAATCAGCCCCAGCATTTT. The chain employs TRBV4-3 and TRBJ1-5; 7 bases agree with TRBD1. CDR3 length: 18 residues. The germline gives CDR1 LGHNA, CDR2 YSLEER. Trimming removed 1 base from V and 0 bases from J; junction bases left unmatched: 9.

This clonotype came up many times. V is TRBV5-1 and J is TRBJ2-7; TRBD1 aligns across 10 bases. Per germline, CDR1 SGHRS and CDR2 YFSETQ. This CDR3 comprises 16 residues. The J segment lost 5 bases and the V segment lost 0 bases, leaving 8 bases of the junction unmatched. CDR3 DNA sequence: TGCGCCAGCAGCTTGGAACCGACAGGGGGCCACAACGAGCAGTACTTC. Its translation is CASSLEPTGGHNEQYF.

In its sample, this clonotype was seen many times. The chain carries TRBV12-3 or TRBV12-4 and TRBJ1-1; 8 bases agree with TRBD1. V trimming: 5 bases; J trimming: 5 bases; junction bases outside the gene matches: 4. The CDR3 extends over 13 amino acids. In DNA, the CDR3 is TGTGCCAGCAGTCAGGGGGCGTGGACTGAAGCTTTCTTT. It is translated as CASSQGAWTEAFF.

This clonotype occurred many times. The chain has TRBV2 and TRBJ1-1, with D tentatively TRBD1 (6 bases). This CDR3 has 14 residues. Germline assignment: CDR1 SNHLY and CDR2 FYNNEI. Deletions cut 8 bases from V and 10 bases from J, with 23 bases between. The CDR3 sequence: CASRTGQPYIRAFF. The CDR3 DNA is TGTGCCAGCCGTACCGGACAGCCTTACATCAGAGCTTTCTTT. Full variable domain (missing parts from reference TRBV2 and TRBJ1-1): EPEVTQTPSHQVTQMGQEVILRCVPISNHLYFYWYRQILGQKVEFLVSFYNNEISEKSEIFDDQFSVERPDGSNFTLKIRSTKLEDSAMYFCASRTGQPYIRAFFGQGTRLTVV.

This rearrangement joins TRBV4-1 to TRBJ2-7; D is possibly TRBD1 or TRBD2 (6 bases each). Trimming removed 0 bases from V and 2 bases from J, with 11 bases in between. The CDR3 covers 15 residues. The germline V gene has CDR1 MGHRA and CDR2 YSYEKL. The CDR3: CASSQDGGRTYEQYF. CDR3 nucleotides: TGCGCCAGCAGCCAAGACGGGGGCCGAACCTACGAGCAGTACTTC.

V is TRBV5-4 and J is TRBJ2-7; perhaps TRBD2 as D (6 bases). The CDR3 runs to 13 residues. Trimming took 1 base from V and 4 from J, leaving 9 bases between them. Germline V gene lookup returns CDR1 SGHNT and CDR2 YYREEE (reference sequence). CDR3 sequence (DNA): TGTGCCAGCAGCTTGATGAGCGGGTACGAGCAGTACTTC. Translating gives CASSLMSGYEQYF.

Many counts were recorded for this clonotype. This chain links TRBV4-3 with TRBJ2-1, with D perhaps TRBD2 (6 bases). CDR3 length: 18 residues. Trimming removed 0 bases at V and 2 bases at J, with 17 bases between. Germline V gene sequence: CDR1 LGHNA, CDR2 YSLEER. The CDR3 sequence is CASSQDARWGVPYNEQFF. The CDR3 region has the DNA TGCGCCAGCAGCCAAGACGCCCGGTGGGGGGTACCCTACAATGAGCAGTTCTTC.